Shown below are 17 T cell receptor beta chains from a single sample sequenced in a study of breast tumors, draining lymph nodes, adjacent tissues. One entry per CDR3 protein, called by TCRdb with MiXCR from the multiplex PCR reads. The data show under 75,000 distinct CDR3 sequences, with approximately 57% seen just once and approximately 18% held by the top ten. Sequencing was done on a sample of breast tumor tissue. These receptor sequences come from a female donor with breast cancer. Some clones in this sample may be carry-over from other donors' samples.

Concerning this clonotype: A much larger clone lies one base from this, so it may be a read error. The genes are TRBV9 and TRBJ2-7; D tentatively fits TRBD1 or TRBD2 (5 bases each). Per germline, CDR1 SGDLS and CDR2 YYNGEE. CDR3 length: 15 residues. CDR3 nucleotides: TGTGCCAGCAGCCAAAGGGGACGGGGCGACAACGAGCCGTACTTC. It specifies CASSQRGRGDNEPYF.

The chain uses TRBV12-3 or TRBV12-4 and TRBJ1-2; a possible D gene is TRBD1 (6 bases). This CDR3 has 14 residues. Trimming removed 5 bases at V and 4 bases at J, with 14 bases between. In DNA, the CDR3 is TGTGCCAGCAGTCCGTATACAGGGTCCTATGGCTACACCTTC. This translates into CASSPYTGSYGYTF.

This clonotype was seen many times. The V gene is TRBV2, the J gene TRBJ2-6; D uncertain. The germline V gene encodes CDR1 SNHLY and CDR2 FYNNEI. The CDR3 is 15 amino acids. V gave up 4 bases and J gave up 2 bases, with 9 bases separating them. The CDR3 region has the DNA TGTGCCAGCAGTGTAGGGTGGACTGGGGCCAACGTCCTGACTTTC. As protein: CASSVGWTGANVLTF.

This clonotype showed up many times. This sequence joins TRBV12-3 or TRBV12-4 and TRBJ2-7; tentative D call: TRBD1 (5 bases). The CDR3 runs to 12 residues. The V end lost 2 bases, the J end lost 3 bases, and 5 bases lay between the germline ends. The CDR3, as DNA: TGTGCCAGCAGTTTAAGGGGCTACGAGCAGTACTTC. Protein: CASSLRGYEQYF.

The V and J genes are TRBV20-1 and TRBJ2-7; possibly TRBD1 or TRBD2 for D (7 bases each). V was shortened by 4 bases and J by 1 base, with 17 bases between the two germline ends. This CDR3 contains 15 residues. Germline loops: CDR1 DFQATT, CDR2 SNEGSKA (reference sequence). CDR3 sequence: CSATRPAGQSYEQYF. For the CDR3, the DNA is TGCAGTGCTACACGGCCAGCGGGACAGTCCTACGAGCAGTACTTC.

The gene calls are TRBV29-1 and TRBJ1-4, with 8 nucleotides matching TRBD1. V was pared by 3 bases and J by 7 bases, with 7 bases of the junction left unmatched. Germline V gene data show CDR1 as SQVTM and CDR2 as ANQGSEA. CDR3 length: 14 residues. The CDR3: CSVETPGTGEKLFF. Written as DNA, the CDR3 is TGCAGCGTTGAGACACCCGGGACAGGTGAAAAACTGTTTTTT.

The chain combines TRBV2 with TRBJ1-3, with unresolved D. The V and J ends lost 8 bases and 0 bases respectively, with 11 bases between them. CDR3 length equals 14 residues. Germline V gene sequence: CDR1 SNHLY, CDR2 FYNNEI. The CDR3 DNA follows: TGTGCCAGCCACTTAGGGAACTCTGGAAACACCATATATTTT. This encodes CASHLGNSGNTIYF.

This clonotype has only a few counts. V is TRBV20-1 and J is TRBJ1-6, with 8 nucleotides matching TRBD1. This CDR3 is built from 15 residues. Trimming took 3 bases from V and 6 from J; bases not matched to a gene: 7. Germline lookup yields CDR1 DFQATT and CDR2 SNEGSKA (reference sequence). For the CDR3, the DNA is TGCAGTGCTAGCTACCAGGGGGCAATTAATTCACCCCTCCACTTT. Protein: CSASYQGAINSPLHF.

In this sample, this clonotype turned up many times. Given a much more abundant clone one base away, this may be a read error. The chain carries TRBV6-5 and TRBJ2-7; 7 bases fit TRBD1. Germline lookup yields CDR1 MNHEY and CDR2 SVGAGI. After removal of 5 bases from V and 2 bases from J, the junction contained 3 bases not matched to a gene. The CDR3 contains 13 residues. The CDR3 nucleotides are TGTGCCAGCAGTCCAGGGGGTCCCTACGAGCAGTACTTC. This codes for CASSPGGPYEQYF.

The chain uses TRBV29-1 and TRBJ2-1, with 9 bases lining up with TRBD2. Germline assignment: CDR1 SQVTM and CDR2 ANQGSEA. Unmatched junction bases numbered 6, after V lost 0 bases and J lost 9 bases. There are 14 residues in the CDR3. Here the CDR3 reads CSVEETSGWIEQFF. As DNA, the CDR3 is TGCAGCGTTGAAGAGACTAGCGGTTGGATTGAGCAGTTCTTC.

This rearrangement joins TRBV5-4 to TRBJ2-7; 9 nucleotides match TRBD2. The V segment lost 6 bases and the J segment 1 base; nucleotides outside the gene matches: 8. CDR3 length equals 15 residues. Germline CDR1 SGHNT, CDR2 YYREEE (reference sequence). The DNA of the CDR3 is TGTGCCAGCACCCCGGGACTAGCCTCATCCTACGAGCAGTACTTC. Protein product: CASTPGLASSYEQYF.

This clonotype was detected many times. The chain employs TRBV6-4 and TRBJ2-1, with 10 bases identical to TRBD2. The ends lost 5 bases at V and 7 bases at J; junction bases unmatched: 8. CDR3 length: 15 residues. CDR1 is MRHNA and CDR2 is SNTAGT in the germline V gene. The CDR3 here is CASSQAGGPVNEQFF. The CDR3 DNA reads as TGTGCCAGCAGTCAAGCGGGAGGGCCGGTAAATGAGCAGTTCTTC.

As regards this clonotype: Because it lacks the conserved phenylalanine or tryptophan at the end, this CDR3 is likely a read error. The rearrangement uses TRBV18 and TRBJ2-5; D may be TRBD1 or TRBD2 (5 bases each). Trimming took 3 bases from V and 3 from J, leaving 14 bases between them. In germline, CDR1 is KGHSH, CDR2 LQKENI. CDR3 length: 15 amino acids. The CDR3 spells CASSPGTGLKETQYS. The DNA of the CDR3 is TGTGCCAGCTCACCGGGGACCGGGCTAAAAGAGACCCAGTACTCC.

This clonotype was seen at least ten times. CDR3 nucleotide sequence: TGCAGTGCTATCCCGAAGGGACAGGGAACTTCTGGGGCCAACGTCCTGACTTTC. This gives the protein CSAIPKGQGTSGANVLTF. The rearrangement links TRBV20-1 to TRBJ2-6, with TRBD1 identical over 9 bases. V gave up 4 bases and J gave up 1 base; unmatched junction bases: 11. This CDR3 contains 18 residues. The germline V gene has CDR1 DFQATT and CDR2 SNEGSKA (reference sequence).

The rearrangement uses TRBV7-9 and TRBJ1-3; no definite D call. The CDR3 has 13 residues. Trimming cost V 11 bases and J 0 bases, with 11 bases left between them. The V gene's germline CDR1 is SEHNR and CDR2 FQNEAQ (reference sequence). Written as DNA, the CDR3 is TGTGCCTCAAACGCCGGCTCTGGAAACACCATATATTTT. It translates to CASNAGSGNTIYF.

This chain joins TRBV24-1 and TRBJ2-2, with 10 bases matching TRBD2. J lost 1 base, V lost 7 bases, and 2 bases had no gene match. This CDR3 contains 15 residues. From germline, CDR1 is KGHDR and CDR2 SFDVKD. The CDR3, as DNA: TGTGCCACCAGATCTAGCGGGAGGAACACCGGGGAGCTGTTTTTT. Encoded protein: CATRSSGRNTGELFF.

This clonotype was found a few times. A much larger clone is a single base away; this may be a read error. The chain is built from TRBV20-1 and TRBJ1-2; the D gene is possibly TRBD1 (6 bases). Germline V gene data show CDR1 as DFQATT and CDR2 as SNEGSKA (reference sequence). This CDR3 spans 13 amino acids. This chain's CDR3 is CMRGGTGNDAYTF. In nucleotides, the CDR3 is TGCATGAGGGGGGGGACGGGGAATGATGCCTACACCTTC.